What follows are 20 T cell receptor beta chains derived from one specimen sequenced in a study of shared clonotypes between healthy human individuals. Using immunoSEQ multiplex PCR, the repertoire was profiled, and TCRdb retains in-frame clones only, with some absent. The sample lists around 2,000,000 clones, less than 95% occurring once. CD45RO-negative CD8 cells positively selected for CCR7 made up the naive population, which excluded terminally differentiated effector memory CD45RA+ cells. The sequenced sample was naive CD8+ T cells sorted from blood. These receptors were collected from a man between 18 and 35 years old in good health.

The V call is TRBV9, the J call TRBJ1-2; D not resolved. In germline, CDR1 is SGDLS, CDR2 YYNGEE. This CDR3 spans 13 amino acids. V lost 0 bases and J lost 8, with 11 bases in between. The CDR3 region is CASSVVGLRGYTF. The CDR3 DNA reads TGTGCCAGCAGCGTAGTGGGTTTACGAGGCTACACCTTC. The whole variable domain, remainder taken from reference TRBV9 and TRBJ1-2, is DSGVTQTPKHLITATGQRVTLRCSPRSGDLSVYWYQQSLDQGLQFLIQYYNGEERAKGNILERFSAQQFPDLHSELNLSSLELGDSALYFCASSVVGLRGYTFGSGTRLTVV.

This chain joins TRBV6-5 and TRBJ1-3; 9 positions agree with TRBD1. Germline V gene data show CDR1 as MNHEY and CDR2 as SVGAGI. After removal of 6 bases from V and 8 bases from J, the junction contained 11 bases not matched to a gene. The CDR3 loop spans 15 amino acids. In DNA form, the CDR3 reads TGTGCCAGCAGCCTTGACAGGGGGTATCAAGACACCATATATTTT. Its translation is CASSLDRGYQDTIYF.

The table lists this clone with a count of one. The chain couples TRBV6-1 to TRBJ2-3, with D unclear. The CDR3 loop spans 13 amino acids. Trimming cost V 1 base and J 6 bases, with 8 bases left between them. Per the germline V gene, CDR1 is MNHNS and CDR2 is SASEGT. In nucleotides, the CDR3 is TGTGCCAGCAGTGAAGACCGTGCCGATACGCAGTATTTT. Its translation: CASSEDRADTQYF.

The genes are TRBV9 and TRBJ2-3; a weak D match, TRBD1 (6 bases). Between the trimmed V and J ends, which lost 6 bases and 6 bases, there was a span of 14 bases. This CDR3 spans 13 amino acids. Germline CDR1 and CDR2: SGDLS and YYNGEE. This chain's CDR3 is CASTAGAVDTQYF. CDR3 in DNA: TGTGCCAGCACCGCAGGGGCCGTGGATACGCAGTATTTT.

On this clone: The sample carries other DNA sequences with the same CDR3. The chain has TRBV19 and TRBJ1-1; D remains ambiguous. The V gene lost 2 bases and the J gene lost 0 bases, with 4 bases spanning the gap. This CDR3 is 13 amino acids long. From germline, CDR1 is LNHDA and CDR2 SQIVND (reference sequence). The CDR3 sequence: CASSIMMNTEAFF. The CDR3 DNA is TGTGCCAGTAGTATAATGATGAACACTGAAGCTTTCTTT.

The J gene is TRBJ2-7, the V gene TRBV5-6; no clear D. Looked up from germline, CDR1 is SGHDT and CDR2 is YYEEEE. This CDR3 spans 13 amino acids. V was cut by 2 bases and J by 2 bases, with 8 bases left in between. The CDR3 sequence: CASSFSSPYEQYF. The CDR3 nucleotides read TGTGCCAGCAGCTTCAGTTCCCCCTACGAGCAGTACTTC.

The V call is TRBV5-6, the J call TRBJ1-4, with D possibly matching TRBD1 (5 bases). Germline CDR1 reads SGHDT; CDR2 reads YYEEEE. The V gene lost 0 bases and the J gene lost 4 bases, with 16 bases spanning the gap. The CDR3 has 17 amino acids. CDR3 in amino acids: CASSLGQGGELNEKLFF. Here the CDR3 DNA reads TGTGCCAGCAGCTTGGGGCAGGGCGGGGAACTTAATGAAAAACTGTTTTTT. Combining the CDR3 with reference TRBV5-6 and TRBJ1-4 gives the whole variable domain DAGVTQSPTHLIKTRGQQVTLRCSPKSGHDTVSWYQQALGQGPQFIFQYYEEEERQRGNFPDRFSGHQFPNYSSELNVNALLLGDSALYLCASSLGQGGELNEKLFFGSGTQLSVL.

The chain uses TRBV25-1 and TRBJ2-7; no clear D. The germline gives CDR1 MGHDK, CDR2 SYGVNS. The CDR3 is made up of 13 amino acids. The germline V and J ends were trimmed by 2 bases and 6 bases, with 11 bases remaining between them. The CDR3 coding sequence is TGTGCCAGCAGTGAAAGTGAGGCAGGCGAGCAGTACTTC. This sequence encodes CASSESEAGEQYF.

V and J are TRBV7-9 and TRBJ1-3; TRBD1 might be the D (6 bases). CDR3 size: 15 residues. The V and J ends lost 4 bases and 8 bases respectively, with 18 bases between them. Germline V gives CDR1 SEHNR, CDR2 FQNEAQ (reference sequence). The CDR3 DNA reads as TGTGCCAGCAGCTCCCCGGACTTCCCAGGGGACACCATATATTTT. Encoded protein: CASSSPDFPGDTIYF.

The rearrangement uses TRBV7-9 and TRBJ2-7; 9 bases are shared with TRBD2. Germline V gene data show CDR1 as SEHNR and CDR2 as FQNEAQ (reference sequence). J was trimmed by 3 bases and V by 0 bases; bases with no gene match: 9. This CDR3 is 17 amino acids long. The CDR3 sequence is CASSLAHRGLADYEQYF. CDR3 bases: TGTGCCAGCAGCTTAGCGCACAGGGGACTAGCTGACTACGAGCAGTACTTC.

The rearrangement links TRBV11-2 to TRBJ2-7; D not certain. With 0 bases removed from V and 5 bases from J, the gap between germline ends came to 8 bases. The CDR3 sequence is 13 residues long. Germline CDR1 is SGHAT and CDR2 is FQNNGV. DNA for the CDR3: TGTGCCAGCAGCTTAGACGTCTTGAACGAGCAGTACTTC. Residues: CASSLDVLNEQYF.

The rearrangement links TRBV7-2 to TRBJ2-1; TRBD1 agrees at 8 bases. Germline values: CDR1 SGHTA, CDR2 FQGNSA. The J segment lost 9 bases and the V segment lost 5 bases, leaving 15 bases of the junction unmatched. CDR3 length: 16 amino acids. CDR3 coding DNA: TGTGCCAGCAGCCTAGGCATTTGGCAGGGGGCAGGTGAGCAGTTCTTC. Translation gives CASSLGIWQGAGEQFF. The full variable domain, its missing parts supplied by reference TRBV7-2 and TRBJ2-1, is GAGVSQSPSNKVTEKGKDVELRCDPISGHTALYWYRQSLGQGLEFLIYFQGNSAPDKSGLPSDRFSAERTGGSVSTLTIQRTQQEDSAVYLCASSLGIWQGAGEQFFGPGTRLTVL.

The chain carries TRBV6-4 and TRBJ1-5; D gene unclear. V lost 6 bases, J lost 1 base, and 13 bases lay in between. The CDR3 contains 15 residues. Germline V CDR1 and CDR2: MRHNA, SNTAGT. The CDR3 DNA reads TGTGCCAGCAGGCGGAGGGTTTGGAGCAATCAGCCCCAGCATTTT. Amino acids: CASRRRVWSNQPQHF.

This clone has just a few counts. The V and J genes are TRBV19 and TRBJ1-1; maybe TRBD1 (5 bases). Germline assignment: CDR1 LNHDA and CDR2 SQIVND (reference sequence). There are 12 residues in the CDR3. The V end was cut by 10 bases, the J end by 3 bases, with 12 bases between. The CDR3 coding sequence is TGTGCCACCGCCGGGGGTTACACTGAAGCTTTCTTT. It encodes CATAGGYTEAFF.

This clone was observed a single time. The V call is TRBV4-3, the J call TRBJ2-3; 9 nucleotides align to TRBD2. J was trimmed by 4 bases and V by 2 bases; bases with no gene match: 7. CDR3 length: 16 residues. Germline V gene sequence: CDR1 LGHNA, CDR2 YSLEER. The CDR3 here is CASSQTLAGEADTQYF. The CDR3 DNA reads TGCGCCAGCAGCCAAACCTTAGCGGGAGAGGCAGATACGCAGTATTTT.

V is TRBV19 and J is TRBJ2-1; 9 bases are a match to TRBD1. This CDR3 has 19 residues. V was pared by 0 bases and J by 8 bases, with 17 bases of the junction left unmatched. CDR1 and CDR2 from the germline V gene are LNHDA and SQIVND (reference sequence). CDR3 sequence (DNA): TGTGCCAGTAGTATAGATCTATTAATGGGACAGGGTTTTATGGATGAGCAGTTCTTC. It encodes CASSIDLLMGQGFMDEQFF.

The gene calls are TRBV6-5 and TRBJ2-2; D is unresolved. V was shortened by 1 base and J by 3 bases, with 12 bases between the two germline ends. The CDR3 loop spans 16 amino acids. Germline values: CDR1 MNHEY, CDR2 SVGAGI. The CDR3 is CASSYFVGFYTGELFF. The DNA for the CDR3 is TGTGCCAGCAGTTACTTTGTGGGATTTTACACCGGGGAGCTGTTTTTT.

The rearrangement uses TRBV19 and TRBJ1-6, with D perhaps matching TRBD1 (5 bases). Trimming left V 3 bases short and J 8 bases short, with 14 bases between. From germline, CDR1 is LNHDA and CDR2 SQIVND (reference sequence). The CDR3 totals 15 residues. CDR3 sequence (DNA): TGTGCCAGTAGTATGAAGGCGGCAGGGCATTCACCCCTCCACTTT. Its protein is CASSMKAAGHSPLHF.

This clone was counted between two and nine times. The chain couples TRBV27 to TRBJ1-5, with D possibly matching TRBD1 (6 bases). The CDR3 loop spans 14 amino acids. The V and J ends lost 5 bases and 0 bases respectively, with 8 bases between them. Germline V gives CDR1 MNHEY, CDR2 SMNVEV (reference sequence). In DNA form, the CDR3 reads TGTGCCAGCAGTATGACAGGTAGCAATCAGCCCCAGCATTTT. Its protein product is CASSMTGSNQPQHF.

This chain connects TRBV5-6 to TRBJ2-3; 8 nucleotides align to TRBD2. CDR1 is SGHDT, CDR2 YYEEEE, per germline. Trimming cost V 7 bases and J 4 bases; bases outside gene matches: 14. CDR3 length equals 16 residues. As DNA, the CDR3 is TGTGCCAGCGGTCTCGGGATAGGACTAGCAGCAGATACGCAGTATTTT. Translation: CASGLGIGLAADTQYF.